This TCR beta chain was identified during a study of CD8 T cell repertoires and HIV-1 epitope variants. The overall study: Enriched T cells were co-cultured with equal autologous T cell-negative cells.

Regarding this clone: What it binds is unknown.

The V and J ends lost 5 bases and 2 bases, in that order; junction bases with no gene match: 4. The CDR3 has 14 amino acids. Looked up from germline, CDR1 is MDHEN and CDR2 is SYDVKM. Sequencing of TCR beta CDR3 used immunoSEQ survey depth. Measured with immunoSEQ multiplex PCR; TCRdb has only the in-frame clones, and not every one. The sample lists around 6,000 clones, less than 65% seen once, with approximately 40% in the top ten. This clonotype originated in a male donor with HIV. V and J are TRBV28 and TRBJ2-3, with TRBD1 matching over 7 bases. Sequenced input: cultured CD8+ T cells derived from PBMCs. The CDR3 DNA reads TGTGCCAGCAGTATGACAGGGACCACAGATACGCAGTATTTT. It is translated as CASSMTGTTDTQYF.